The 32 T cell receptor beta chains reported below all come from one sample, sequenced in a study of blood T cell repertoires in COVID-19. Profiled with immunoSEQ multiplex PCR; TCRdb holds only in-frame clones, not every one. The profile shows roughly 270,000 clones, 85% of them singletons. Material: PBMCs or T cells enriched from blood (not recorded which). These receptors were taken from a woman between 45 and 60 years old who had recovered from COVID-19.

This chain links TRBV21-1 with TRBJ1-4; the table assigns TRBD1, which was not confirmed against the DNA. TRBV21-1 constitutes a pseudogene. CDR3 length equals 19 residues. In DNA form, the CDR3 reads TGTGCCAGCAGCAAAATCCCCTTGTGGGGCCGTGGACCGTATGAAAAACTGTTTTTT. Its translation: CASSKIPLWGRGPYEKLFF.

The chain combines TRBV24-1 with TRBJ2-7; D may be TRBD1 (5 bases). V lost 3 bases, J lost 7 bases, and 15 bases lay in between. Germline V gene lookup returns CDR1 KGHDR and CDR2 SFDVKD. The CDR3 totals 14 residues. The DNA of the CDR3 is TGTGCCACCAGTGATGGGATGGGGCGCGGAGAGCAGTACTTC. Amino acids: CATSDGMGRGEQYF.

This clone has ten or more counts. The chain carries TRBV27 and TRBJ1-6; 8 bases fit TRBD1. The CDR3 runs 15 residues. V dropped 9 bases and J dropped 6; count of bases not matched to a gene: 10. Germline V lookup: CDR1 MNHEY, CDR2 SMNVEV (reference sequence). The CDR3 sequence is CASHAGTGLNSPLHF. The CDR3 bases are TGTGCCAGTCACGCCGGGACAGGCCTTAATTCACCCCTCCACTTT.

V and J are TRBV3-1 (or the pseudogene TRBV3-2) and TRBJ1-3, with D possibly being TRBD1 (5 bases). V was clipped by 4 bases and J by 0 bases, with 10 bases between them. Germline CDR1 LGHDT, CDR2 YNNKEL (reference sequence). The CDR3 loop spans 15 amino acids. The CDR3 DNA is TGTGCCAGCAGCCCCATAAGGGGCTCTGGAAACACCATATATTTT. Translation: CASSPIRGSGNTIYF.

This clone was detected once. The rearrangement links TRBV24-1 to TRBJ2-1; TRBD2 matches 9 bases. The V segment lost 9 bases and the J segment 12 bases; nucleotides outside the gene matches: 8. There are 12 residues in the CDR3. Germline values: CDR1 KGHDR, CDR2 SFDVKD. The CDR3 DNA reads TGTGCCACCCGAGGGCTAGCGGGGATGCAGTTCTTC. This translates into CATRGLAGMQFF.

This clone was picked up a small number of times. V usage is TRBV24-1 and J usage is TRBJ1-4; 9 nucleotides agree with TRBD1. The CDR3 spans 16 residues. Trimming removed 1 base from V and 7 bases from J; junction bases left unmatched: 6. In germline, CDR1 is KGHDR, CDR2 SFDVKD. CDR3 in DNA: TGTGCCACCAGTGATTTCGGGGGACAGGGACCTGAAAAACTGTTTTTT. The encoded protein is CATSDFGGQGPEKLFF.

The CDR3 coding sequence is TGTGCCAGCAGCGCCAGCCGGCGGTCCGCATCCGGGGAGCTGTTTTTT. Protein: CASSASRRSASGELFF. The V gene is TRBV9, the J gene TRBJ2-2; D is unclear. Trimming shortened V by 3 bases and J by 6 bases, and 18 bases separated the two germline ends. Germline CDR1 SGDLS, CDR2 YYNGEE. The CDR3 totals 16 residues.

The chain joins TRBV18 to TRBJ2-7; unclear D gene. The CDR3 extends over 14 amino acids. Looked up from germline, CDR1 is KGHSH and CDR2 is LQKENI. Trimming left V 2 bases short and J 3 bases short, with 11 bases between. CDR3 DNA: TGTGCCAGCTCACCAGTTTCTAACCGCTACGAGCAGTACTTC. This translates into CASSPVSNRYEQYF.

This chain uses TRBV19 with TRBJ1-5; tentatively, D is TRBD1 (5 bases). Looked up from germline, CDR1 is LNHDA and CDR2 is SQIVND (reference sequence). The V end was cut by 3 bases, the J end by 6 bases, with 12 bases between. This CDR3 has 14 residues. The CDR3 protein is CASSIRPGLQPQHF. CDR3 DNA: TGTGCCAGTAGTATCCGGCCAGGGCTTCAGCCCCAGCATTTT.

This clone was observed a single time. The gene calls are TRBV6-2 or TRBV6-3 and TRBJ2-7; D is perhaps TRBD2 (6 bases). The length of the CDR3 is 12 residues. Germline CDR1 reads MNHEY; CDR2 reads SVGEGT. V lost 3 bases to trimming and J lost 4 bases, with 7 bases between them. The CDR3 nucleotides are TGTGCCAGCAGTTATGGGAGGTACGAGCAGTACTTC. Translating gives CASSYGRYEQYF.

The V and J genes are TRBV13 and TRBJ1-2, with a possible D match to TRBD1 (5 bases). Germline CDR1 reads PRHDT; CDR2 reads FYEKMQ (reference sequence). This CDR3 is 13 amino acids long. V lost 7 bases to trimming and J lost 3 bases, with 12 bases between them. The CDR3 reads CASTSDSDYGYTF. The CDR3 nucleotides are TGTGCCAGCACCTCCGACAGTGACTATGGCTACACCTTC.

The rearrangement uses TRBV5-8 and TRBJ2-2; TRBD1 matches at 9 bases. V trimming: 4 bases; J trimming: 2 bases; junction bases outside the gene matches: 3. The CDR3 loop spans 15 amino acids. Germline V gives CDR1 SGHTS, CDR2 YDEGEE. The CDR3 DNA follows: TGTGCCAGCAGCCCGGGACAGGGTAACACCGGGGAGCTGTTTTTT. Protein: CASSPGQGNTGELFF.

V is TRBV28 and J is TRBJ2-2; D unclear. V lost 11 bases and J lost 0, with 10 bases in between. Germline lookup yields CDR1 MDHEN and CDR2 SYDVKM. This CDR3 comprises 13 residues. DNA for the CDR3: TGTGCCTCGCAGGCTCCGAACACCGGGGAGCTGTTTTTT. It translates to CASQAPNTGELFF.

CDR3 DNA sequence: TGTGCCAGCAGATGGACAGGGACGTACGAGCAGTACTTC. It encodes CASRWTGTYEQYF. This rearrangement joins TRBV28 to TRBJ2-7; TRBD1 matches at 8 bases. The V gene end was trimmed by 6 bases and the J gene end by 4 bases; junction bases not matched to a gene: 5. Per germline, CDR1 MDHEN and CDR2 SYDVKM. The CDR3 is made up of 13 amino acids. The full variable domain, with the rest looked up from reference TRBV28 and TRBJ2-7, is DVKVTQSSRYLVKRTGEKVFLECVQDMDHENMFWYRQDPGLGLRLIYFSYDVKMKEKGDIPEGYSVSREKKERFSLILESASTNQTSMYLCASRWTGTYEQYFGPGTRLTVT.

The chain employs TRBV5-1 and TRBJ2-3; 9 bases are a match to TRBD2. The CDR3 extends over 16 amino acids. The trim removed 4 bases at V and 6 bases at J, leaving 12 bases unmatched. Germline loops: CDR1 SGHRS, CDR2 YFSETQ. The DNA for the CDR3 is TGCGCCAGCAGCACTCTCGGAGCGGGAGGAAGGGATACGCAGTATTTT. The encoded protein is CASSTLGAGGRDTQYF.

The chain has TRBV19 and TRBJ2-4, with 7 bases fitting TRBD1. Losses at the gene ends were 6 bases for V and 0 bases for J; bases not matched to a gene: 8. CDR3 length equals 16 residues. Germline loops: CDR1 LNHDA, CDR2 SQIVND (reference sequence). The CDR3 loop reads CASRSGTDIAKNIQYF. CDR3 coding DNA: TGTGCCAGTAGATCCGGGACAGATATAGCCAAAAACATTCAGTACTTC.

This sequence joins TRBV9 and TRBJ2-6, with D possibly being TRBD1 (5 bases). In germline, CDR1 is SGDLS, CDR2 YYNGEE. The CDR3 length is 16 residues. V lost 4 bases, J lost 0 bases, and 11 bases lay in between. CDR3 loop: CASSPRQNSGANVLTF. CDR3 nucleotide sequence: TGTGCCAGCAGCCCACGACAGAACTCTGGGGCCAACGTCCTGACTTTC.

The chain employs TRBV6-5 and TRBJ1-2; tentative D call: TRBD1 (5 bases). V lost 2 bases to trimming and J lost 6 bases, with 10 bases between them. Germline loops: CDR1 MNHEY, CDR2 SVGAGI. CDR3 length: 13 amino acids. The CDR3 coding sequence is TGTGCCAGCAGTTACGGGCAGGGCAATGGCTACACCTTC. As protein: CASSYGQGNGYTF.

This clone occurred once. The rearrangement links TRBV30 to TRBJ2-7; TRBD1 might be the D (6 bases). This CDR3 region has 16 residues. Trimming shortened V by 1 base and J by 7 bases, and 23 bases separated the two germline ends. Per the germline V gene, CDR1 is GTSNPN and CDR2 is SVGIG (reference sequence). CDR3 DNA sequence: TGTGCCTGGAGTGGGGGCCGGAGACAGGTCCTTGAAGAGCAGTACTTC. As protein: CAWSGGRRQVLEEQYF. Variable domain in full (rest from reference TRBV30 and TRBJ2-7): SQTIHQWPATLVQPVGSPLSLECTVEGTSNPNLYWYRQAAGRGLQLLFYSVGIGQISSEVPQNLSASRPQDRQFILSSKKLLLSDSGFYLCAWSGGRRQVLEEQYFGPGTRLTVT.

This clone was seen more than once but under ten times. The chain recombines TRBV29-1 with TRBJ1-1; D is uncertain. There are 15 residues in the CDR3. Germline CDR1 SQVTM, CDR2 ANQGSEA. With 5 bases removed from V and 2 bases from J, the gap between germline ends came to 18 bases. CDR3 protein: CSVFWLSTFNTEAFF. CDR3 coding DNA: TGCAGCGTTTTCTGGTTGTCGACATTCAACACTGAAGCTTTCTTT.

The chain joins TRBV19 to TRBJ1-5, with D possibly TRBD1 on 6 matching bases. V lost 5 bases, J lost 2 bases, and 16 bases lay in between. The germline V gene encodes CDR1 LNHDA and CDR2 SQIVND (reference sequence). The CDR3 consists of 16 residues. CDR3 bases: TGTGCCAGTAGTGGGTGGCAACAGGGCGGCAATCAGCCCCAGCATTTT. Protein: CASSGWQQGGNQPQHF.

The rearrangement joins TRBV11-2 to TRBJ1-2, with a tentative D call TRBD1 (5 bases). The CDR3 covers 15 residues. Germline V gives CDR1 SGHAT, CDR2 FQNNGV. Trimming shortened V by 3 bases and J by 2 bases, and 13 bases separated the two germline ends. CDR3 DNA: TGTGCCAGCAGCTTTTCTATGACAGCAAACTATGGCTACACCTTC. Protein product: CASSFSMTANYGYTF.

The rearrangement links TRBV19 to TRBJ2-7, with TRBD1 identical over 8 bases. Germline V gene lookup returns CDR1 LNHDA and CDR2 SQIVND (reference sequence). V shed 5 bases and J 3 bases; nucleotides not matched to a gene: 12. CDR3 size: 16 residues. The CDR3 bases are TGTGCCAGTAGTGGAGCCGTGGGACAGGCGATCTACGAGCAGTACTTC. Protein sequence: CASSGAVGQAIYEQYF. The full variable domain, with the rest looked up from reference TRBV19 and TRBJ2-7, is DGGITQSPKYLFRKEGQNVTLSCEQNLNHDAMYWYRQDPGQGLRLIYYSQIVNDFQKGDIAEGYSVSREKKESFPLTVTSAQKNPTAFYLCASSGAVGQAIYEQYFGPGTRLTVT.

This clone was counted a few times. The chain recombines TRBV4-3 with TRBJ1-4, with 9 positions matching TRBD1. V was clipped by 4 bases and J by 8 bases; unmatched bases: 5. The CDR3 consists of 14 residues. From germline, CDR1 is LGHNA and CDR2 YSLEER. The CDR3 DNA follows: TGCGCCAGCAGCCCCCGGACAGGGGAGGAAAAACTGTTTTTT. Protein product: CASSPRTGEEKLFF.

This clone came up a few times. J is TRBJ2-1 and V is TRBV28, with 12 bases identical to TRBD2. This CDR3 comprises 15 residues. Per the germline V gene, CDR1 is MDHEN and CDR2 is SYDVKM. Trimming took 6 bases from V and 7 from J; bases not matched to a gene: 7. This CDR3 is CASRPLAGGYNEQFF. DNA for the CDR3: TGTGCCAGCAGGCCGCTAGCGGGGGGGTATAATGAGCAGTTCTTC.

The CDR3 here is CASSRTGVSYNEQFF. The CDR3 DNA reads as TGTGCCAGCTCCCGTACAGGGGTTTCCTACAATGAGCAGTTCTTC. The V call is TRBV18, the J call TRBJ2-1; TRBD1 aligns across 7 bases. Per germline, CDR1 KGHSH and CDR2 LQKENI. The V gene end was trimmed by 6 bases and the J gene end by 1 base; junction bases not matched to a gene: 6. The length of the CDR3 is 15 residues.

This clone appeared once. The CDR3 loop reads CASSSIQGSRSPLHF. CDR3 bases: TGTGCCAGCAGTTCCATACAGGGTAGTCGTTCACCCCTCCACTTT. This chain links TRBV7-2 with TRBJ1-6; D might be TRBD1 (6 bases). The V gene's germline CDR1 is SGHTA and CDR2 FQGNSA. The CDR3 loop spans 15 amino acids. The germline V and J ends were trimmed by 6 bases and 9 bases, with 18 bases remaining between them.

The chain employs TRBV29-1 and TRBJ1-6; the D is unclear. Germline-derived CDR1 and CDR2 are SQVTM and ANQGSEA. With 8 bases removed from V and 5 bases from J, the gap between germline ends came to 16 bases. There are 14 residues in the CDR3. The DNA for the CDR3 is TGCAGCCCTGATGGGCGGGGAGATAATTCACCCCTCCACTTT. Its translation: CSPDGRGDNSPLHF.

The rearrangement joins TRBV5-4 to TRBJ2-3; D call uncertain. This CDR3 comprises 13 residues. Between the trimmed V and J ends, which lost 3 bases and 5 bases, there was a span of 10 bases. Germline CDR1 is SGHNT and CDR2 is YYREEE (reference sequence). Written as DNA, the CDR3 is TGTGCCAGCAGCTCCTTAGCTGGAGATACGCAGTATTTT. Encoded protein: CASSSLAGDTQYF.

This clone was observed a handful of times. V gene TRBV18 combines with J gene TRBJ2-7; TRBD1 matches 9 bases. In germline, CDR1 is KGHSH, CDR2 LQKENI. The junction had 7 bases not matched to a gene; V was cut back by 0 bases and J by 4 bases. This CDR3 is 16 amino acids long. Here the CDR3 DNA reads TGTGCCAGCTCACCACCGGGGGGGACAGGGCATTACGAGCAGTACTTC. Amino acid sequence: CASSPPGGTGHYEQYF.

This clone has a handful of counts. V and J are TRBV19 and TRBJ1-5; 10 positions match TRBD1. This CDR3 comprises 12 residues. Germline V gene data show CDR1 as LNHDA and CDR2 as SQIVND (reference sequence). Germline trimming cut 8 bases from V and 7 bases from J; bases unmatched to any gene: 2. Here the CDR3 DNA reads TGTGCCAGTGGGACAGGGGCGCAGCCCCAGCATTTT. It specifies CASGTGAQPQHF.

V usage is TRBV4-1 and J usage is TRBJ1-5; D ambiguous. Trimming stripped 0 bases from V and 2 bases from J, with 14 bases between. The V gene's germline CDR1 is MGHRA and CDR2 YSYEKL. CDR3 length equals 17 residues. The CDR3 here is CASSQDLWAGGNQPQHF. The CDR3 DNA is TGCGCCAGCAGCCAAGACTTATGGGCCGGGGGCAATCAGCCCCAGCATTTT.